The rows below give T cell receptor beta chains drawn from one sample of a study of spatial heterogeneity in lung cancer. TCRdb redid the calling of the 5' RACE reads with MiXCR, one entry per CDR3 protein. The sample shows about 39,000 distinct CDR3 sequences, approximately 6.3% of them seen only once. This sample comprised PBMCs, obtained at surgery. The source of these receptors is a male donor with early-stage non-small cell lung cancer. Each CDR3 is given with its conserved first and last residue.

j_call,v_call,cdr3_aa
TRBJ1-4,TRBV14,CASSPRQSNEKLFF
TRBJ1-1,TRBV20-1,CSAAPGGREAFF
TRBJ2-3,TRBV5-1,CASSPGLTGATDTQYF
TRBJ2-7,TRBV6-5,CASRDSTGNTPKSYEQYF
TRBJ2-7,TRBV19,CASSIGTGGSSEQYF
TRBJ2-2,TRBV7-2,CASSTFSGGAFTGELFF
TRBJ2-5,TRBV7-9,CASSLDAEETQYF
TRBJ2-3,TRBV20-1,CSARVGTSGGTDTQYF
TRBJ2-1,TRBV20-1,CSASSSAGWGSSYNEQFF
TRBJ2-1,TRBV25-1,CASINRRNEQFF
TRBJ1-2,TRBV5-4,CASSLGTGADYGYTF
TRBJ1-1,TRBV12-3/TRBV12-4,CASSFRDPSEETEAFF
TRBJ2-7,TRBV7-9,CASSLGRGNYEQYF
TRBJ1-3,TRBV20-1,CSAQAAVGNTIYF
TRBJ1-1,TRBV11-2,CASRPVRGPNTEAFF
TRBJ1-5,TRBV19,CASSTFPQGPQHF
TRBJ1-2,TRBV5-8,CASSPRTGGYYGYTF
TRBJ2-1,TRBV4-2,CASSQEAVQPLDEQFF
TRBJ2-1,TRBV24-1,CATSDFRGGRDYEQFF
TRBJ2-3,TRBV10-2,CASGQVSTDTQYF
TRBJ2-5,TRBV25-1,CASGSPFRQETQYF
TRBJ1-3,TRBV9,CASSVELLQGSGNTIYF
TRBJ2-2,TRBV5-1,CASSESGPLGELFF
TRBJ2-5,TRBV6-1,CASSARQSRETQYF
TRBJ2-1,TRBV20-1,CSAPGLVPEQFF
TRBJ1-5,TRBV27,CASSFVWQGRGQPQHF